This T cell receptor (beta chain) was observed in a study of graft-versus-host responses after intestinal transplantation. Study context: Recipients got multivisceral, liver-intestinal, or isolated intestinal transplants. All recipients were given anti-thymocyte globulin induction, and tacrolimus and steroids were then administered for roughly three years.

TCRdb's copy holds only in-frame clones and misses some; the assay was immunoSEQ multiplex PCR. The sample has 10,000 to 15,000 clones, roughly 29% seen once. Each mixed lymphocyte reaction held 200,000 CFSE-labeled responders and 200,000 irradiated violet-dye-labeled stimulators. Sorted cells were CFSE-low CD3+CD4+ or CD3+CD8+ proliferating responders. The V and J ends lost 1 base and 3 bases respectively, with 16 bases between them. The CDR3 is 16 amino acids. Germline lookup yields CDR1 MGHRA and CDR2 YSYEKL. The sequence derives from a human patient who received an intestinal transplant. The chain links TRBV4-1 to TRBJ2-7; a weak D match, TRBD2 (5 bases). The sequencing used alloreactive CD8+ T cells from a mixed lymphocyte reaction culture, collected before intestinal transplant. The subset here: CFSE-low proliferating T cells sorted from roughly six-day pre-transplant mixed lymphocyte reaction (GvH or HvG direction). The CDR3 DNA follows: TGCGCCAGCAGCCAAGGCCGGGGTGTCGGGTACTACGAGCAGTACTTC. Amino acid sequence: CASSQGRGVGYYEQYF.